This T cell receptor beta chain was recorded in a study of T cell repertoires in cytomegalovirus infection. At the level of the study: Public TCR beta signatures provided an indication of both CMV infection and a matching HLA type.

In regard to this clonotype: The antigen is not known.

One entry per CDR3 protein results from TCRdb running MiXCR on the reads. The data show approximately 250,000 distinct CDR3 sequences, approximately 7% seen once. The V gene lost 5 bases and the J gene lost 14 bases, with 17 bases spanning the gap. Germline V gives CDR1 DFQATT, CDR2 SNEGSKA (reference sequence). This CDR3 has 11 amino acids. Overall study results and limits: The cumulative frequency of public TCR beta families distinguished individuals who carried CMV together with the relevant HLA. Clonotypes of TCR beta that were HLA-C-restricted and CMV-specific dominated the ex vivo response.

The chain recombines TRBV20-1 with TRBJ2-3; D tentatively reads TRBD1 or TRBD2 (5 bases each). This clonotype originated in a human donor in good health (CMV status not recorded). Some clones in this sample may be carry-over from other donors' samples. Source material: PBMCs. The DNA of the CDR3 is TGCAGTGCTGGGCCTGAGGGGTCTTGGTATTTT. Its translation is CSAGPEGSWYF.